This T cell receptor beta chain stems from a study of identical twins. Whole-study findings and limits: The same donors were not followed; conclusions instead depended on cross-sectional statistical analysis.

TCRdb re-called the 5' RACE reads with MiXCR, one entry per CDR3 protein. The sample lists 570,000 or so distinct CDR3 sequences; 9.6% were seen once. The V gene's germline CDR1 is MGHRA and CDR2 YSYEKL. This CDR3 is 15 amino acids long. V lost 4 bases and J lost 6; bases outside the gene matches: 5. To note about this clonotype: Its antigen is as yet unknown.

The same data also contributed to another study, on yellow fever vaccine responses in identical twins.

Sequences were obtained from PBMCs. V and J are TRBV4-1 and TRBJ2-7; 14 positions agree with TRBD2. This clonotype was sampled from a woman aged 18-30 years in good health. The CDR3 DNA follows: TGCGCCAGCAGCCTGGGACTAGCGGGAGAGACCGAGCAGTACTTC. It encodes CASSLGLAGETEQYF.